This entry lists 21 T cell receptor beta chains sequenced from one sample in a study of blood T cell repertoires in COVID-19 (dated by TCRdb to the early 2020s). Libraries were made using the immunoSEQ multiplex PCR assay. Drawn from immuneACCESS, this table holds only the in-frame rearrangements with V and J called that TCRdb kept. Clones are partly lost; checked studies trace under half to an unresolved V gene and leave the rest unexplained. This sample is represented by under 200,000 clones; about 80% of them were singletons. The ten largest clones represent 9.5% to 11% of the sample. The sample was PBMCs or T cells enriched from blood (not recorded which). The receptors come from a man aged 50-60 years who had recovered from COVID-19.

The chain couples TRBV11-3 to TRBJ2-4; possible D gene TRBD2, 6 bases. CDR1 and CDR2 (germline): SGHNT, YENEEA. Trimming pared 11 bases from V and 0 bases from J, leaving 11 bases between. The CDR3 contains 13 residues. CDR3 bases: TGTGCCCGTCCCGGGGGAGCCAAAAACATTCAGTACTTC. It translates to CARPGGAKNIQYF.

This clone is a singleton in its sample. The gene calls are TRBV7-9 and TRBJ2-7; possibly TRBD1 for D (5 bases). The ends were cut back, 8 bases at V and 0 bases at J, with 14 bases in the middle. The CDR3 extends over 14 amino acids. Germline CDR1 SEHNR, CDR2 FQNEAQ (reference sequence). CDR3 nucleotide sequence: TGTGCCAGCGAACCCCAGGGAACCTCCTACGAGCAGTACTTC. This codes for CASEPQGTSYEQYF. The full variable domain, with the rest looked up from reference TRBV7-9 and TRBJ2-7, is DTGVSQNPRHKITKRGQNVTFRCDPISEHNRLYWYRQTLGQGPEFLTYFQNEAQLEKSRLLSDRFSAERPKGSFSTLEIQRTEQGDSAMYLCASEPQGTSYEQYFGPGTRLTVT.

The chain joins TRBV9 to TRBJ2-7, with no clear D. Germline assignment: CDR1 SGDLS and CDR2 YYNGEE. There are 13 residues in the CDR3. Trimming took off 3 bases at V and 6 bases at J, with 13 bases between the two ends. CDR3: CASSDDITREQYF. CDR3 bases: TGTGCCAGCAGCGACGACATAACCCGCGAGCAGTACTTC.

This clone was seen more than once but under ten times. At one end the junction does not follow the germline gene, possibly because of a read error. In DNA form, the CDR3 reads TGTGCCAGCAGTTTGACAGGGGGATATACTTCACCCCTCCACTTT. This gives the protein CASSLTGGYTSPLHF. The rearrangement uses TRBV27 and TRBJ1-6, with 9 bases identical to TRBD1. The CDR3 runs to 15 residues. The germline V gene has CDR1 MNHEY and CDR2 SMNVEV (reference sequence).

The CDR3 sequence is CSVAPGGPYEQYF. CDR3 bases: TGCAGCGTGGCCCCCGGGGGGCCCTACGAGCAGTACTTC. This chain links TRBV29-1 with TRBJ2-7, with D possibly matching TRBD2 (7 bases). The V gene's germline CDR1 is SQVTM and CDR2 ANQGSEA. The CDR3 spans 13 residues. The germline V and J ends were trimmed by 6 bases and 2 bases, with 14 bases remaining between them.

The genes are TRBV29-1 and TRBJ2-1; 12 nucleotides agree with TRBD2. The CDR3 sequence is 15 residues long. The trim removed 3 bases at V and 6 bases at J, leaving 6 bases unmatched. Germline V gene sequence: CDR1 SQVTM, CDR2 ANQGSEA. The CDR3 loop reads CSVELASGRGNEQFF. In DNA, the CDR3 is TGCAGCGTTGAGCTGGCTAGCGGGAGGGGCAATGAGCAGTTCTTC.

This chain links TRBV24-1 with TRBJ1-2, with 10 bases that match TRBD1. The V gene end was trimmed by 5 bases and the J gene end by 6 bases; junction bases not matched to a gene: 8. This CDR3 has 15 residues. CDR1 and CDR2 (germline): KGHDR, SFDVKD. The CDR3 DNA follows: TGTGCCACCAGTGCCCCCGGGGGGACAGGGGATGGCTACACCTTC. Encoded protein: CATSAPGGTGDGYTF.

This chain uses TRBV2 with TRBJ1-1; D is unresolved. Looked up from germline, CDR1 is SNHLY and CDR2 is FYNNEI. This CDR3 comprises 13 residues. V dropped 4 bases and J dropped 3 bases, with 9 bases sitting between them. The CDR3 loop is CASSARLDTEAFF. CDR3 DNA sequence: TGTGCCAGCAGTGCCCGGTTAGACACTGAAGCTTTCTTT.

V gene TRBV27 combines with J gene TRBJ2-1; 8 bases match TRBD1. CDR3 length: 16 residues. Trimming at V came to 2 bases and at J to 0 bases, leaving 3 bases not matched to a gene. Germline V gives CDR1 MNHEY, CDR2 SMNVEV (reference sequence). CDR3 loop: CASSLGTGPSYNEQFF. CDR3 nucleotides: TGTGCCAGCAGTTTAGGGACAGGTCCCTCCTACAATGAGCAGTTCTTC.

This rearrangement joins TRBV6-5 to TRBJ1-3, with D perhaps matching TRBD1 (6 bases). CDR1 MNHEY and CDR2 SVGAGI come from the germline V gene. Trimming took off 0 bases at V and 3 bases at J, with 9 bases between the two ends. CDR3 size: 15 residues. The CDR3 DNA reads TGTGCCAGCAGTTACTCAGCAGGGGTTGGAAACACCATATATTTT. Its protein product is CASSYSAGVGNTIYF.

The chain carries TRBV7-9 and TRBJ1-3, with 12 bases matching TRBD1. Germline trimming cut 0 bases from V and 3 bases from J; bases unmatched to any gene: 3. The length of the CDR3 is 17 residues. Per germline, CDR1 SEHNR and CDR2 FQNEAQ (reference sequence). CDR3 protein: CASSLAGQGAFGNTIYF. The CDR3, as DNA: TGTGCCAGCAGCTTAGCGGGACAGGGGGCTTTTGGAAACACCATATATTTT. Together with reference TRBV7-9 and TRBJ1-3, the CDR3 gives the full variable domain: DTGVSQNPRHKITKRGQNVTFRCDPISEHNRLYWYRQTLGQGPEFLTYFQNEAQLEKSRLLSDRFSAERPKGSFSTLEIQRTEQGDSAMYLCASSLAGQGAFGNTIYFGEGSWLTVV.

This sequence joins TRBV2 and TRBJ1-5; TRBD1 is a possible D gene (5 bases). The CDR3 loop spans 14 amino acids. Trimming left V 2 bases short and J 7 bases short, with 12 bases between. Germline V gives CDR1 SNHLY, CDR2 FYNNEI. The CDR3 bases are TGTGCCAGCAGTGAATTCAGGGTAGGGCAGCCCCAGCATTTT. Protein sequence: CASSEFRVGQPQHF.

The gene calls are TRBV2 and TRBJ2-1; D call uncertain. CDR3 size: 15 residues. Germline V CDR1 and CDR2: SNHLY, FYNNEI. V lost 6 bases, J lost 2 bases, and 14 bases lay in between. DNA of the CDR3: TGTGCCAGCAGCCCCCTAGGCTGGACCTACAATGAGCAGTTCTTC. Protein: CASSPLGWTYNEQFF.

The rearrangement uses TRBV19 and TRBJ1-5; 8 positions match TRBD1. Germline values: CDR1 LNHDA, CDR2 SQIVND (reference sequence). The CDR3 is 17 amino acids. Trimming at V came to 3 bases and at J to 3 bases, leaving 10 bases not matched to a gene. CDR3 residues: CASSIRQGQRVNQPQHF. CDR3 DNA sequence: TGTGCCAGTAGTATCAGACAGGGGCAAAGAGTCAATCAGCCCCAGCATTTT.

This clone occurred a few times. The CDR3 coding sequence is TGTGCCAGCAGCTCACCCGGACAGGTGAATGGCTACACCTTC. Translating it yields CASSSPGQVNGYTF. The gene calls are TRBV7-2 and TRBJ1-2; 7 bases line up with TRBD1. Germline V gene lookup returns CDR1 SGHTA and CDR2 FQGNSA. The CDR3 is 14 amino acids. Germline trimming cut 4 bases from V and 6 bases from J; bases unmatched to any gene: 8. Supplemented by reference TRBV7-2 and TRBJ1-2, the full variable domain reads GAGVSQSPSNKVTEKGKDVELRCDPISGHTALYWYRQSLGQGLEFLIYFQGNSAPDKSGLPSDRFSAERTGGSVSTLTIQRTQQEDSAVYLCASSSPGQVNGYTFGSGTRLTVV.

The chain combines TRBV5-1 with TRBJ2-2; possible D gene TRBD2, 6 bases. V was pared by 10 bases and J by 0 bases, with 19 bases between. The germline V gene has CDR1 SGHRS and CDR2 YFSETQ. There are 16 residues in the CDR3. In DNA form, the CDR3 reads TGCGCCTCAACCCCCTTCGGGGGATCGAACACCGGGGAGCTGTTTTTT. Translated, it gives CASTPFGGSNTGELFF.

The table lists this clone with a count of one. The chain recombines TRBV3-1 (or the pseudogene TRBV3-2) with TRBJ2-7; possibly TRBD1 for D (6 bases). V was cut by 4 bases and J by 2 bases, with 15 bases left in between. CDR3 size: 15 residues. CDR1 and CDR2 from the germline V gene are LGHDT and YNNKEL (reference sequence). The CDR3 loop is CASSLTGTPPYEQYF. DNA of the CDR3: TGTGCCAGCAGCCTTACAGGGACCCCCCCCTACGAGCAGTACTTC.

The table lists this clone with a few counts. The gene calls are TRBV7-9 and TRBJ1-2; D remains unclear. The CDR3 contains 14 residues. V gave up 4 bases and J gave up 7 bases, with 16 bases separating them. In germline, CDR1 is SEHNR, CDR2 FQNEAQ (reference sequence). The CDR3 coding sequence is TGTGCCAGCAGCTCGCGACGGCTAGCGGGTGGCTACACCTTC. Its translation is CASSSRRLAGGYTF.

The chain employs TRBV30 and TRBJ1-3, with D unresolved. Germline values: CDR1 GTSNPN, CDR2 SVGIG (reference sequence). The CDR3 loop spans 11 amino acids. The germline V and J ends were trimmed by 2 bases and 6 bases, with 5 bases remaining between them. CDR3 sequence: CAWSFLNTIYF. CDR3 DNA sequence: TGTGCCTGGAGTTTCCTAAACACCATATATTTT.

V usage is TRBV12-5 and J usage is TRBJ2-5; D ambiguous. Germline V gene data show CDR1 as LGHNT and CDR2 as FRNRAP. Trimming removed 4 bases at V and 0 bases at J, with 9 bases between. The CDR3 covers 14 residues. The CDR3 spells CASGSDSYQETQYF. CDR3 nucleotides: TGTGCTAGTGGTTCAGACTCGTACCAAGAGACCCAGTACTTC.

V is TRBV7-9 and J is TRBJ1-1; possibly TRBD1 for D (5 bases). V was pared by 4 bases and J by 1 base, with 10 bases between. Germline V lookup: CDR1 SEHNR, CDR2 FQNEAQ (reference sequence). The CDR3 has 14 amino acids. CDR3 DNA sequence: TGTGCCAGCAGCTGGGGCGGGAGGAACACTGAAGCTTTCTTT. Protein: CASSWGGRNTEAFF.